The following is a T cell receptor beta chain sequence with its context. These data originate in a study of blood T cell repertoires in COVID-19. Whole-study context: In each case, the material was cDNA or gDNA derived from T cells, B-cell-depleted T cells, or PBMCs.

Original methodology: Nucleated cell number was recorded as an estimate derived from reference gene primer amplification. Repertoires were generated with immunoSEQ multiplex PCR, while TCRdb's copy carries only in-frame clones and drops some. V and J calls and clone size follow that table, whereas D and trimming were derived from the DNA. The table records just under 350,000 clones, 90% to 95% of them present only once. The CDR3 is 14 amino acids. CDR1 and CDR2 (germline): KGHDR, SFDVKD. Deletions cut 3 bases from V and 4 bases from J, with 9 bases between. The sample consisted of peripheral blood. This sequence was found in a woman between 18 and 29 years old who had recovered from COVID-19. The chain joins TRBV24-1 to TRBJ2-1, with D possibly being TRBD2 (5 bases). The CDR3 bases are TGTGCCACCAGTGATCGCACTAGATACAATGAGCAGTTCTTC. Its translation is CATSDRTRYNEQFF.